These 25 T cell receptor beta chains share one sample of origin, sequenced in a study of T cell changes during pregnancy in multiple sclerosis. The method was immunoSEQ multiplex PCR; TCRdb's version includes in-frame clones alone and lacks a portion of them. The table lists over 35,000 clones, 90% of them singletons. This specimen consisted of CD8+ T cells from peripheral blood mononuclear cells, obtained in the first trimester of pregnancy. The receptors here all came from a female donor with multiple sclerosis, enrolled in a pregnancy study.

This sequence joins TRBV13 and TRBJ2-1; D remains unclear. V lost 5 bases to trimming and J lost 9 bases, with 11 bases between them. CDR1 PRHDT and CDR2 FYEKMQ come from the germline V gene (reference sequence). The CDR3 spans 12 residues. The chain's CDR3 is CASSRTAFEQFF. The CDR3 region has the DNA TGTGCCAGCAGCCGAACAGCATTTGAGCAGTTCTTC.

This clone has only a few counts. The chain recombines TRBV6-4 with TRBJ2-3; TRBD2 matches 10 bases. J was trimmed by 0 bases and V by 4 bases; bases with no gene match: 1. The CDR3 covers 15 residues. Germline-derived CDR1 and CDR2 are MRHNA and SNTAGT. CDR3 nucleotide sequence: TGTGCCAGCAGTGTGACTAGCGGGAGCACAGATACGCAGTATTTT. Translation gives CASSVTSGSTDTQYF.

This clone was seen a single time. V and J are TRBV2 and TRBJ2-3; 8 bases are shared with TRBD1. The CDR3 is 15 residues long. Germline loops: CDR1 SNHLY, CDR2 FYNNEI. Trimming removed 6 bases from V and 0 bases from J; junction bases left unmatched: 5. CDR3 nucleotide sequence: TGTGCCAGCAGCCGGGGACAGGCTAGCACAGATACGCAGTATTTT. Translating it yields CASSRGQASTDTQYF.

This chain connects TRBV14 to TRBJ2-1; 8 nucleotides align to TRBD2. This CDR3 comprises 16 residues. Germline trimming cut 1 base from V and 4 bases from J; bases unmatched to any gene: 6. The germline gives CDR1 SGHDN, CDR2 FVKESK. The CDR3 sequence: CASSQVGRGEYNEQFF. CDR3 bases: TGTGCCAGCAGCCAAGTGGGGCGGGGGGAATACAATGAGCAGTTCTTC.

This clone has only one observation. The chain carries TRBV2 and TRBJ1-4; no clear D. This CDR3 spans 16 amino acids. V was pared by 4 bases and J by 4 bases, with 16 bases between. From germline, CDR1 is SNHLY and CDR2 FYNNEI. CDR3 residues: CASSARREKRNEKLFF. The CDR3 DNA follows: TGTGCCAGCAGTGCAAGACGGGAGAAACGTAATGAAAAACTGTTTTTT. Looking up the rest from reference TRBV2 and TRBJ1-4 gives the full variable domain: EPEVTQTPSHQVTQMGQEVILRCVPISNHLYFYWYRQILGQKVEFLVSFYNNEISEKSEIFDDQFSVERPDGSNFTLKIRSTKLEDSAMYFCASSARREKRNEKLFFGSGTQLSVL.

This clone was counted a single time. The CDR3 sequence: CASSLEDGGNQPQHF. CDR3 coding DNA: TGTGCCAGCAGCTTGGAGGACGGAGGAAATCAGCCCCAGCATTTT. V is TRBV7-9 and J is TRBJ1-5, with D hard to call. The CDR3 has 15 residues. Germline assignment: CDR1 SEHNR and CDR2 FQNEAQ (reference sequence). The V gene lost 3 bases and the J gene lost 4 bases, with 13 bases spanning the gap.

The V and J genes are TRBV2 and TRBJ2-4; 7 bases fit TRBD1. The CDR3 consists of 14 residues. Losses at the gene ends were 6 bases for V and 7 bases for J; bases not matched to a gene: 9. Germline CDR1 reads SNHLY; CDR2 reads FYNNEI. CDR3 sequence: CASRGTESINIQYF. The CDR3 nucleotides read TGTGCCAGCAGAGGGACAGAGAGTATCAACATTCAGTACTTC.

This clone has only a few counts. The CDR3 loop reads CASSLGRSYEQYF. CDR3 sequence (DNA): TGTGCCAGCAGTTTGGGGAGAAGCTACGAGCAGTACTTC. The rearrangement uses TRBV27 and TRBJ2-7; perhaps TRBD2 as D (5 bases). The germline V gene encodes CDR1 MNHEY and CDR2 SMNVEV (reference sequence). This CDR3 comprises 13 residues. Trimming pared 3 bases from V and 3 bases from J, leaving 9 bases between.

The chain uses TRBV27 and TRBJ1-1; 9 bases align to TRBD1. J lost 4 bases, V lost 2 bases, and 5 bases had no gene match. The CDR3 is made up of 15 amino acids. Germline loops: CDR1 MNHEY, CDR2 SMNVEV (reference sequence). CDR3 in amino acids: CASSLVGQGATEAFF. CDR3 nucleotides: TGTGCCAGCAGTTTAGTGGGACAGGGTGCCACTGAAGCTTTCTTT.

The chain recombines TRBV5-4 with TRBJ2-3; no clear D. CDR3 length equals 12 residues. From germline, CDR1 is SGHNT and CDR2 YYREEE (reference sequence). V shed 7 bases and J shed 5 bases, with 11 bases lying between them. The CDR3 spells CASGVVGDTQYF. CDR3 DNA: TGTGCCAGCGGAGTAGTAGGAGATACGCAGTATTTT.

This sequence joins TRBV4-1 and TRBJ1-2; TRBD1 agrees at 7 bases. The CDR3 is 13 residues long. Germline loops: CDR1 MGHRA, CDR2 YSYEKL. V shed 1 base, J shed 6 bases, and the junction held 2 bases outside the gene matches. CDR3 coding DNA: TGCGCCAGCAGCCAAGTTGGGACAGATGGCTACACCTTC. It codes for CASSQVGTDGYTF.

This rearrangement joins TRBV4-3 to TRBJ2-3, with D possibly matching TRBD2 (6 bases). Trimming took 5 bases from V and 1 from J, leaving 16 bases between them. This CDR3 is built from 16 residues. Germline CDR1 is LGHNA and CDR2 is YSLEER. CDR3 in DNA: TGCGCCAGCAGCTCCAGTGCGGGGACTCGCACAGATACGCAGTATTTT. Protein product: CASSSSAGTRTDTQYF.

The chain uses TRBV5-4 and TRBJ1-2; D is unclear. Between the trimmed V and J ends, which lost 1 base and 0 bases, there was a span of 10 bases. The CDR3 runs to 15 residues. Germline values: CDR1 SGHNT, CDR2 YYREEE (reference sequence). The CDR3 DNA sequence: TGTGCCAGCAGCTTGCAGGCTCTTACTAACTATGGCTACACCTTC. Residues: CASSLQALTNYGYTF.

The V gene is TRBV21-1, the J gene TRBJ1-2. TRBV21-1 has pseudogene status. This CDR3 contains 14 residues. CDR3 DNA: TGTGCCAGCAGCAAAACTACACCAAACTATGGCTACACCTTC. Protein product: CASSKTTPNYGYTF.

The count of this clone is one. The genes are TRBV19 and TRBJ2-1, with 9 bases fitting TRBD2. V was clipped by 6 bases and J by 8 bases; unmatched bases: 8. This CDR3 region has 14 residues. Germline CDR1 is LNHDA and CDR2 is SQIVND (reference sequence). The CDR3 reads CASRPLAGGDEQFF. CDR3 bases: TGTGCCAGTAGGCCCCTTGCGGGAGGGGATGAGCAGTTCTTC.

The chain employs TRBV19 and TRBJ1-2; TRBD1 matches at 7 bases. The CDR3 is made up of 14 amino acids. V was clipped by 6 bases and J by 4 bases; unmatched bases: 8. Per the germline V gene, CDR1 is LNHDA and CDR2 is SQIVND (reference sequence). CDR3 sequence (DNA): TGTGCCAGTAGCCTCGGGACAGTTTCCTATGGCTACACCTTC. Its translation is CASSLGTVSYGYTF.

The gene calls are TRBV7-6 and TRBJ2-3, with 7 bases matching TRBD2. Trimming cost V 5 bases and J 0 bases; bases outside gene matches: 8. Germline V gives CDR1 SGHVS, CDR2 FNYEAQ. The CDR3 runs to 16 residues. This CDR3 is CASSPGLGSSTDTQYF. CDR3 bases: TGTGCCAGCAGCCCAGGACTAGGATCTAGCACAGATACGCAGTATTTT.

The rearrangement links TRBV19 to TRBJ1-3; 11 bases are a match to TRBD1. The CDR3 runs to 14 residues. Germline values: CDR1 LNHDA, CDR2 SQIVND (reference sequence). The V segment lost 3 bases and the J segment 7 bases; nucleotides outside the gene matches: 2. The CDR3 DNA reads TGTGCCAGTAGTATTCGGGACAGGGGGAACACCATATATTTT. This translates into CASSIRDRGNTIYF.

On this clone: This CDR3 is also generated by other DNA sequences in the sample. The gene calls are TRBV19 and TRBJ1-1, with D unclear. The CDR3 consists of 13 residues. Germline CDR1 reads LNHDA; CDR2 reads SQIVND (reference sequence). V gave up 3 bases and J gave up 4 bases, with 9 bases separating them. CDR3 region: CASSIAVGTEAFF. DNA of the CDR3: TGTGCCAGTAGTATCGCGGTGGGCACTGAAGCTTTCTTT.

This chain connects TRBV6-1 to TRBJ2-3, with 11 positions matching TRBD2. The CDR3 length is 15 residues. The V gene's germline CDR1 is MNHNS and CDR2 SASEGT. V lost 2 bases and J lost 4; bases outside the gene matches: 2. The CDR3 region has the DNA TGTGCCAGCAGTGAAATAGCGGGGGGGCCAGATACGCAGTATTTT. This encodes CASSEIAGGPDTQYF.

This chain connects TRBV9 to TRBJ1-1; D is unclear. V gave up 0 bases and J gave up 1 base, with 7 bases separating them. The germline V gene has CDR1 SGDLS and CDR2 YYNGEE. The CDR3 spans 14 residues. The CDR3 sequence: CASSVGPGNTEAFF. The DNA for the CDR3 is TGTGCCAGCAGCGTAGGACCAGGGAACACTGAAGCTTTCTTT.

This clone was picked up a small number of times. V usage is TRBV7-9 and J usage is TRBJ2-1, with 11 bases lining up with TRBD2. CDR3 length: 15 amino acids. J was trimmed by 6 bases and V by 4 bases; bases with no gene match: 5. Germline CDR1 SEHNR, CDR2 FQNEAQ (reference sequence). The CDR3 DNA reads as TGTGCCAGCAGCTCTACGACTAGCGGGATCAATGAGCAGTTCTTC. Protein product: CASSSTTSGINEQFF.

V usage is TRBV11-2 and J usage is TRBJ1-1; D ambiguous. The CDR3 has 13 amino acids. V shed 2 bases and J shed 2 bases, with 6 bases lying between them. The germline V gene encodes CDR1 SGHAT and CDR2 FQNNGV. In nucleotides, the CDR3 is TGTGCCAGCAGCTTATCTCTTAACACTGAAGCTTTCTTT. Protein product: CASSLSLNTEAFF. Full variable domain (remainder filled in from reference TRBV11-2 and TRBJ1-1): EAGVAQSPRYKIIEKRQSVAFWCNPISGHATLYWYQQILGQGPKLLIQFQNNGVVDDSQLPKDRFSAERLKGVDSTLKIQPAKLEDSAVYLCASSLSLNTEAFFGQGTRLTVV.

The chain recombines TRBV19 with TRBJ1-1, with D possibly matching TRBD1 (6 bases). The germline V gene encodes CDR1 LNHDA and CDR2 SQIVND (reference sequence). The CDR3 loop spans 13 amino acids. V was trimmed by 8 bases and J by 0 bases, leaving 10 bases between them. In DNA form, the CDR3 reads TGTGCCAGTGAGGGGGAAATGAACACTGAAGCTTTCTTT. Translated, it gives CASEGEMNTEAFF.

The V call is TRBV6-4, the J call TRBJ2-7; TRBD1 aligns across 10 bases. With V trimmed by 6 bases and J by 1 base, 6 bases remained unmatched. This CDR3 has 15 amino acids. Per germline, CDR1 MRHNA and CDR2 SNTAGT. CDR3 loop: CASSPDRGASYEQYF. The CDR3, as DNA: TGTGCCAGCAGCCCGGACAGGGGGGCTTCCTACGAGCAGTACTTC.